A single sample is the source of the 32 T cell receptor beta chains below, sequenced in a study of neurological immune-mediated disorders. TCRdb redid the calling of the 5' RACE reads with MiXCR, one entry per CDR3 protein. The table records 55,000 to 60,000 distinct CDR3 sequences, approximately 3.5% of them present only once. The specimen was PBMCs. Receptors were obtained from a woman aged 25-40 years with multiple sclerosis.

This clonotype was recorded many times. V gene TRBV7-9 combines with J gene TRBJ1-4; 7 nucleotides match TRBD1. V lost 7 bases, J lost 8 bases, and 7 bases stayed unmatched. Germline-derived CDR1 and CDR2 are SEHNR and FQNEAQ (reference sequence). The CDR3 spans 13 residues. The CDR3 DNA reads as TGTGCCAGCAAGGAACAGGGGTTAGAAAAACTGTTTTTT. Amino acids: CASKEQGLEKLFF.

The sample holds many counts of this clonotype. V is TRBV12-3 or TRBV12-4 and J is TRBJ2-1, with D hard to call. V was pared by 5 bases and J by 10 bases, with 12 bases between. This CDR3 spans 12 amino acids. The CDR3 DNA sequence: TGTGCCAGCAGTCGAGTGTCTTTGGAGCAGTTCTTC. This codes for CASSRVSLEQFF.

Ten or more counts support this clonotype. In nucleotides, the CDR3 is TGTGCCAGCAGGCGAGGGCTCCGGAACACCGGGGAGCTGTTTTTT. It specifies CASRRGLRNTGELFF. The rearrangement uses TRBV11-1 and TRBJ2-2, with TRBD2 as a possible D gene (5 bases). The germline V gene encodes CDR1 SGHAT and CDR2 FQDESV (reference sequence). Trimming took off 6 bases at V and 1 base at J, with 12 bases between the two ends. The CDR3 has 15 amino acids.

This clonotype was counted a few times. V is TRBV20-1 and J is TRBJ1-1, with TRBD1 as a possible D gene (6 bases). The CDR3 length is 14 residues. Germline CDR1 DFQATT, CDR2 SNEGSKA (reference sequence). Trimming stripped 1 base from V and 5 bases from J, with 14 bases between. CDR3 residues: CSARGGGGVTEAFF. CDR3 DNA: TGCAGTGCTAGAGGGGGGGGCGGAGTAACTGAAGCTTTCTTT.

This clonotype was observed at least ten times. The CDR3 is CSARDTSKGTQYF. The CDR3 DNA reads TGCAGTGCCAGGGACACGAGTAAAGGGACCCAGTACTTC. The chain uses TRBV20-1 and TRBJ2-5; weak D call: TRBD1 (6 bases). The CDR3 spans 13 residues. The germline CDR1 and CDR2 sequences are DFQATT and SNEGSKA (reference sequence). The V end lost 6 bases, the J end lost 7 bases, and 18 bases lay between the germline ends.

In this sample, this clonotype turned up many times. The chain links TRBV7-9 to TRBJ1-6, with D possibly being TRBD1 (5 bases). V shed 5 bases and J shed 6 bases, with 14 bases lying between them. The germline V gene encodes CDR1 SEHNR and CDR2 FQNEAQ (reference sequence). The length of the CDR3 is 15 residues. The CDR3 protein is CASSLSGPSNSPLHF. CDR3 DNA sequence: TGTGCCAGCAGCCTCTCGGGGCCCTCTAATTCACCCCTCCACTTT.

This clonotype was recorded at least ten times. This chain links TRBV6-5 with TRBJ1-1, with D possibly being TRBD1 (5 bases). Per germline, CDR1 MNHEY and CDR2 SVGAGI. The CDR3 has 17 residues. Trimming pared 7 bases from V and 9 bases from J, leaving 30 bases between. The CDR3 nucleotides are TGTGCCAGCAAAAACGGGGCAGGGAGGGTCTCACCCCATAAAGCTTTCTTT. It translates to CASKNGAGRVSPHKAFF.

This clonotype was found many times. The chain links TRBV11-2 to TRBJ1-5; D is uncertain. Trimming stripped 0 bases from V and 4 bases from J, with 10 bases between. The V gene's germline CDR1 is SGHAT and CDR2 FQNNGV. CDR3 length: 15 residues. In DNA form, the CDR3 reads TGTGCCAGCAGCTTAGACGGGAGATCTAATCAGCCCCAGCATTTT. This translates into CASSLDGRSNQPQHF.

This clonotype was observed a few times. The chain has TRBV20-1 and TRBJ2-1, with D unclear. Germline-derived CDR1 and CDR2 are DFQATT and SNEGSKA (reference sequence). Trimming removed 2 bases at V and 10 bases at J, with 3 bases between. This CDR3 has 9 amino acids. The CDR3 protein is CSARYEQFF. The DNA for the CDR3 is TGCAGTGCTAGATACGAGCAGTTCTTC.

In this sample, this clonotype turned up many times. This rearrangement joins TRBV20-1 to TRBJ1-6; TRBD1 matches 7 bases. The CDR3 contains 11 residues. V was clipped by 6 bases and J by 13 bases; unmatched bases: 6. Germline V gives CDR1 DFQATT, CDR2 SNEGSKA (reference sequence). The CDR3 loop reads CSASTGDPLHF. The CDR3 DNA follows: TGCAGTGCGTCCACAGGGGATCCCCTCCACTTT.

This clonotype was counted ten times or more. The chain uses TRBV5-8 and TRBJ1-1; 8 nucleotides line up with TRBD1. With 0 bases clipped from V and 0 bases from J, the junction kept 1 base outside the gene matches. Per the germline V gene, CDR1 is SGHTS and CDR2 is YDEGEE. The CDR3 consists of 15 residues. This chain's CDR3 is CASSLGDRLNTEAFF. In DNA form, the CDR3 reads TGTGCCAGCAGCTTGGGGGACAGGCTGAACACTGAAGCTTTCTTT.

This clonotype appeared many times. The gene calls are TRBV10-3 and TRBJ1-5, with D tentatively TRBD1 (5 bases). With 8 bases removed from V and 7 bases from J, the gap between germline ends came to 15 bases. Per the germline V gene, CDR1 is ENHRY and CDR2 is SYGVKD. The CDR3 consists of 13 residues. DNA for the CDR3: TGTGCCATCGCCGGGACCTCCGACCAGCCCCAGCATTTT. It specifies CAIAGTSDQPQHF.

The chain uses TRBV5-1 and TRBJ1-1; D is ambiguous. V lost 4 bases and J 5 bases, leaving 12 bases between the germline ends. This CDR3 has 13 residues. CDR1 is SGHRS and CDR2 is YFSETQ in the germline V gene. The CDR3 spells CASSILEVTEAFF. The CDR3 bases are TGCGCCAGCAGCATCTTGGAGGTAACTGAAGCTTTCTTT. Combining the CDR3 with reference TRBV5-1 and TRBJ1-1 gives the whole variable domain KAGVTQTPRYLIKTRGQQVTLSCSPISGHRSVSWYQQTPGQGLQFLFEYFSETQRNKGNFPGRFSGRQFSNSRSEMNVSTLELGDSALYLCASSILEVTEAFFGQGTRLTVV.

In this sample, this clonotype turned up many times. V usage is TRBV7-9 and J usage is TRBJ2-2, with D unclear. The CDR3 contains 17 residues. V was cut by 3 bases and J by 0 bases, with 14 bases left in between. Germline V gene lookup returns CDR1 SEHNR and CDR2 FQNEAQ (reference sequence). The CDR3 DNA is TGTGCCAGCAGCTTTACTTCGGTGGGCGCGAACACCGGGGAGCTGTTTTTT. It codes for CASSFTSVGANTGELFF.

This clonotype appeared many times. The V and J genes are TRBV20-1 and TRBJ2-5; TRBD2 aligns across 7 bases. The junction had 8 bases not matched to a gene; V was cut back by 5 bases and J by 5 bases. The CDR3 runs 13 residues. CDR1 is DFQATT and CDR2 is SNEGSKA in the germline V gene (reference sequence). CDR3 DNA: TGCAGTGCTCCATGGGGGGGTCGGGAGACCCAGTACTTC. It codes for CSAPWGGRETQYF.

This clonotype was seen a handful of times. V gene TRBV6-2 or TRBV6-3 combines with J gene TRBJ2-1, with 7 bases lining up with TRBD2. Germline values: CDR1 MNHEY, CDR2 SVGEGT. The CDR3 contains 13 residues. The V segment lost 5 bases and the J segment 10 bases; nucleotides outside the gene matches: 8. CDR3 residues: CASSLSAGTEQFF. Here the CDR3 DNA reads TGTGCCAGCAGTCTCTCAGCGGGGACCGAGCAGTTCTTC.

This clonotype was seen at least ten times. V is TRBV6-1 and J is TRBJ2-3; TRBD1 aligns across 7 bases. Germline CDR1 is MNHNS and CDR2 is SASEGT. The CDR3 covers 15 residues. The V segment lost 3 bases and the J segment 0 bases; nucleotides outside the gene matches: 3. The CDR3 region is CASSDWDRSTDTQYF. The DNA of the CDR3 is TGTGCCAGCAGTGATTGGGACAGAAGCACAGATACGCAGTATTTT.

This clonotype was seen repeatedly, ten times or more. The chain links TRBV10-3 to TRBJ2-3; no clear D. CDR1 ENHRY and CDR2 SYGVKD come from the germline V gene. This CDR3 region has 15 residues. The V gene lost 0 bases and the J gene lost 2 bases, with 9 bases spanning the gap. The CDR3, as DNA: TGTGCCATCAGTGAGTCTGAACGCGACACAGATACGCAGTATTTT. Translation gives CAISESERDTDTQYF.

Comment on this clonotype: A much larger clone differs from this one at a single base, so this may be a read error. This rearrangement joins TRBV20-1 to TRBJ2-7; TRBD1 is a possible D gene (6 bases). The CDR3 is 15 amino acids. V lost 1 base and J 6 bases, leaving 19 bases between the germline ends. Germline V gene data show CDR1 as DFQATT and CDR2 as SNEGSKA (reference sequence). In DNA, the CDR3 is TGCAGTGCTAGAGTCCCCCGGGAAAGGGGGTTCGAGCAGTACTTC. Residues: CSARVPRERGFEQYF.

In the case of this clonotype: A much larger clone is a single base away; this may be a read error. This chain joins TRBV5-8 and TRBJ1-1; 8 bases are a match to TRBD1. CDR1 and CDR2 from the germline V gene are SGHTS and YDEGEE. This CDR3 spans 15 amino acids. The CDR3 DNA reads as TGTGTCAGCAGCTTGGGGGACAGGCTGAACACTGAAGCTTTCTTT. This codes for CVSSLGDRLNTEAFF.

This clonotype was seen repeatedly, ten times or more. CDR3 nucleotides: TGTGCCAGCAGTTTCGGGACCTACGAGCAGTACTTC. Its protein is CASSFGTYEQYF. The chain couples TRBV12-3 or TRBV12-4 to TRBJ2-7, with D perhaps matching TRBD2 (5 bases). The ends were cut back, 3 bases at V and 2 bases at J, with 5 bases in the middle. The CDR3 length is 12 residues.

This clonotype has a handful of counts. The V call is TRBV7-2, the J call TRBJ2-5; D uncertain. This CDR3 is built from 16 residues. V shed 1 base and J shed 3 bases, with 15 bases lying between them. In germline, CDR1 is SGHTA, CDR2 FQGNSA. CDR3 nucleotides: TGTGCCAGCAGCTTAGGTCTGGGCGTAAGGGAAGAGACCCAGTACTTC. Amino acid sequence: CASSLGLGVREETQYF.

This clonotype has ten or more counts. V usage is TRBV7-2 and J usage is TRBJ2-4; no firm D call. Germline V CDR1 and CDR2: SGHTA, FQGNSA. This CDR3 has 13 residues. V shed 0 bases and J shed 6 bases, with 6 bases lying between them. The DNA for the CDR3 is TGTGCCAGCAGCTTAGCCGGTGTAAACATTCAGTACTTC. Translating it yields CASSLAGVNIQYF.

This clonotype was detected ten times or more. The chain links TRBV20-1 to TRBJ2-3; 12 positions agree with TRBD2. Germline CDR1 is DFQATT and CDR2 is SNEGSKA (reference sequence). CDR3 size: 16 residues. The trim removed 4 bases at V and 4 bases at J, leaving 9 bases unmatched. The CDR3 reads CSAILTSGSIADTQYF. CDR3 nucleotides: TGCAGTGCTATTTTGACTAGCGGGAGTATCGCAGATACGCAGTATTTT.

This clonotype was recorded many times. The DNA for the CDR3 is TGTGCCACCAGCAGAGATAGCTGGGGGGAACGGTTCTTC. Residues: CATSRDSWGERFF. The genes are TRBV15 and TRBJ2-1; maybe TRBD2 (6 bases). Germline assignment: CDR1 LNHNV and CDR2 YYDKDF (reference sequence). Trimming stripped 0 bases from V and 15 bases from J, with 15 bases between. The CDR3 spans 13 residues.

This clonotype appeared many times. The chain recombines TRBV4-2 with TRBJ1-3; a possible D gene is TRBD1 (5 bases). The length of the CDR3 is 16 residues. The germline V gene has CDR1 LGHNA and CDR2 YNFKEQ. Between the trimmed V and J ends, which lost 1 base and 0 bases, there was a span of 10 bases. The CDR3 region has the DNA TGTGCCAGCAGCCAAGGCGGGGGGTTCTCTGGAAACACCATATATTTT. Protein: CASSQGGGFSGNTIYF.

The chain carries TRBV5-1 and TRBJ2-5, with D tentatively TRBD1 (6 bases). Germline V lookup: CDR1 SGHRS, CDR2 YFSETQ. The CDR3 has 15 amino acids. V gave up 0 bases and J gave up 4 bases, with 13 bases separating them. The CDR3 region is CASSLGGLKGETQYF. Written as DNA, the CDR3 is TGCGCCAGCAGCTTGGGGGGGCTAAAGGGAGAGACCCAGTACTTC. The full variable domain, its missing parts supplied by reference TRBV5-1 and TRBJ2-5, is KAGVTQTPRYLIKTRGQQVTLSCSPISGHRSVSWYQQTPGQGLQFLFEYFSETQRNKGNFPGRFSGRQFSNSRSEMNVSTLELGDSALYLCASSLGGLKGETQYFGPGTRLLVL.

The table lists this clonotype with many counts. V is TRBV4-3 and J is TRBJ2-1; D possibly uses TRBD1 or TRBD2 (5 bases each). Germline V gene lookup returns CDR1 LGHNA and CDR2 YSLEER. Trimming left V 0 bases short and J 2 bases short, with 17 bases between. The CDR3 is made up of 18 amino acids. CDR3 sequence (DNA): TGCGCCAGCAGCCAAGACCTAAACCCCGGGGCCCCCTACAATGAGCAGTTCTTC. It codes for CASSQDLNPGAPYNEQFF.

This clonotype came up many times. The CDR3 bases are TGTGCCACCGCCGACAGTACTGAAGCTTTCTTT. It yields the protein CATADSTEAFF. V gene TRBV10-3 combines with J gene TRBJ1-1; weak D call: TRBD1 (5 bases). The germline V gene has CDR1 ENHRY and CDR2 SYGVKD. CDR3 length equals 11 residues. The V gene lost 10 bases and the J gene lost 5 bases, with 11 bases spanning the gap.

This clonotype was recorded many times. The gene calls are TRBV9 and TRBJ2-7; 8 nucleotides match TRBD2. There are 15 residues in the CDR3. Germline CDR1 and CDR2: SGDLS and YYNGEE. V shed 0 bases and J 3 bases; nucleotides not matched to a gene: 5. CDR3: CASSVAAGGFYEQYF. In nucleotides, the CDR3 is TGTGCCAGCAGCGTAGCTGCGGGAGGATTCTACGAGCAGTACTTC.

This clonotype showed up many times. The chain couples TRBV18 to TRBJ2-2, with D unclear. The germline CDR1 and CDR2 sequences are KGHSH and LQKENI. V was shortened by 4 bases and J by 2 bases, with 5 bases between the two germline ends. This CDR3 contains 13 residues. The CDR3 protein is CASSQGNTGELFF. The CDR3 nucleotides read TGTGCCAGCTCACAGGGCAACACCGGGGAGCTGTTTTTT.

This clonotype was recorded a few times. This chain connects TRBV7-9 to TRBJ2-3, with a weak D call TRBD2 (5 bases). V was clipped by 5 bases and J by 5 bases, with 8 bases between them. The CDR3 has 12 residues. Germline values: CDR1 SEHNR, CDR2 FQNEAQ (reference sequence). Written as DNA, the CDR3 is TGTGCCAGCAGCGCGGGTAAAGATACGCAGTATTTT. It translates to CASSAGKDTQYF.